This T cell receptor beta chain was profiled in a study of T cell responses to AZD1222 COVID-19 vaccine. The CDR3 is 16 amino acids. The V gene's germline CDR1 is KGHSH and CDR2 LQKENI. V was pared by 0 bases and J by 5 bases, with 17 bases between. Measured with immunoSEQ multiplex PCR; TCRdb has only the in-frame clones, and not every one. The sample records 68,000 or so clones, 88% being singletons. The chain links TRBV18 to TRBJ2-7, with D perhaps TRBD1 or TRBD2 (6 bases each). The source of this sequence is an adult in good health. The sample was peripheral blood, taken on day 0 of AZD1222 vaccination. The CDR3 protein is CASSPPRRDMRNEQYF. The CDR3 region has the DNA TGTGCCAGCTCACCACCCCGGCGGGACATGCGGAACGAGCAGTACTTC.